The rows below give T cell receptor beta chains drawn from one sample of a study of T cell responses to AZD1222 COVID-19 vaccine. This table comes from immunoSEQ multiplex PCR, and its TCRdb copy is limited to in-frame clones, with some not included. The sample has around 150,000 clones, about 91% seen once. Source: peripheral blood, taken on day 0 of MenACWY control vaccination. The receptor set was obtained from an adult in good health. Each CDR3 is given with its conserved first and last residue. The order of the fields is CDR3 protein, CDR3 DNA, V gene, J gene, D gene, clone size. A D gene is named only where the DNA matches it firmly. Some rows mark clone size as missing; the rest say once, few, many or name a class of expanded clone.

CDR3: CASSDVAGAGYTF; DNA: TGTGCCAGCTCAGACGTAGCGGGGGCTGGCTACACCTTC; V: TRBV18; J: TRBJ1-2; D: -; size: -
CDR3: CASSISRYKNIQYF; DNA: TGTGCCAGTAGTATATCCCGATACAAAAACATTCAGTACTTC; V: TRBV19; J: TRBJ2-4; D: -; size: -
CDR3: CASSLYSNTEAFF; DNA: TGTGCCAGCAGTTTATACTCCAACACTGAAGCTTTCTTT; V: TRBV12-3/TRBV12-4; J: TRBJ1-1; D: -; size: -
CDR3: CASSQGGTIGYEQYF; DNA: TGCGCCAGCAGCCAAGGTGGCACTATAGGATACGAGCAGTACTTC; V: TRBV4-3; J: TRBJ2-7; D: -; size: -
CDR3: CASSRRGAEEKLFF; DNA: TGTGCCAGCAGCCGTCGAGGGGCGGAGGAAAAACTGTTTTTT; V: TRBV6-6; J: TRBJ1-4; D: -; size: -
CDR3: CASTRDNNQPQHF; DNA: TGTGCCAGCACCCGGGACAACAATCAGCCCCAGCATTTT; V: TRBV6-5; J: TRBJ1-5; D: -; size: -
CDR3: CSVGGGTGETEAFF; DNA: TGCAGCGTTGGTGGGGGAACAGGGGAAACTGAAGCTTTCTTT; V: TRBV29-1; J: TRBJ1-1; D: TRBD1; size: -
CDR3: CASSQDRGGQGVETQYF; DNA: TGTGCCAGCAGCCAAGATCGAGGGGGACAGGGCGTGGAGACCCAGTACTTC; V: TRBV3-1/TRBV3-2; J: TRBJ2-5; D: TRBD1; size: -
CDR3: CATSRDYGQDYSGNTIYF; DNA: TGTGCCACCAGCAGAGATTATGGACAGGACTACTCTGGAAACACCATATATTTT; V: TRBV15; J: TRBJ1-3; D: TRBD1; size: once
CDR3: CASSVDASGRRYEQYF; DNA: TGTGCCAGCAGCGTAGACGCTAGCGGGAGGAGGTACGAGCAGTACTTC; V: TRBV9; J: TRBJ2-7; D: TRBD2; size: once
CDR3: CASSQQGIGANVLTF; DNA: TGCGCCAGCAGCCAACAGGGGATTGGGGCCAACGTCCTGACTTTC; V: TRBV4-1; J: TRBJ2-6; D: -; size: -
CDR3: CASSLSVGPIYGYTF; DNA: TGCGCCAGCAGCCTCTCTGTGGGACCTATCTATGGCTACACCTTC; V: TRBV4-1; J: TRBJ1-2; D: -; size: -
CDR3: CASSLGGSYNEQFF; DNA: TGTGCCAGCAGCTTAGGCGGTTCCTACAATGAGCAGTTCTTC; V: TRBV7-2; J: TRBJ2-1; D: -; size: -
CDR3: CASSEDATDYQPQHF; DNA: TGTGCCAGCAGTGAAGATGCGACGGACTATCAGCCCCAGCATTTT; V: TRBV6-1; J: TRBJ1-5; D: -; size: -
CDR3: CASSLTAGVDEQFF; DNA: TGTGCCAGCAGCTTAACAGCGGGAGTCGATGAGCAGTTCTTC; V: TRBV11-2; J: TRBJ2-1; D: TRBD2; size: -
CDR3: CASSSRELFF; DNA: TGTGCCAGTTCCTCCCGGGAGCTGTTTTTT; V: TRBV6-5; J: TRBJ2-2; D: -; size: -
CDR3: CASSLFDSPYEQYF; DNA: TGTGCCAGCAGCTTATTTGACAGTCCTTACGAGCAGTACTTC; V: TRBV11-2; J: TRBJ2-7; D: -; size: once
CDR3: CASSWDGQTTYTEAFF; DNA: TGTGCCAGCAGCTGGGACGGACAAACGACGTACACTGAAGCTTTCTTT; V: TRBV11-3; J: TRBJ1-1; D: -; size: -
CDR3: CASSQGASDKETQYF; DNA: TGTGCCAGCAGCCAAGGCGCTAGCGACAAAGAGACCCAGTACTTC; V: TRBV4-2; J: TRBJ2-5; D: -; size: few
CDR3: CASSQVVDNSPLHF; DNA: TGCGCCAGCAGCCAAGTAGTAGATAATTCACCCCTCCACTTT; V: TRBV4-1; J: TRBJ1-6; D: -; size: once
CDR3: CATSDPRGSSYNEQFF; DNA: TGTGCCACCAGTGATCCTAGGGGAAGCTCCTACAATGAGCAGTTCTTC; V: TRBV24-1; J: TRBJ2-1; D: -; size: -
CDR3: CATSDSRPYNEQFF; DNA: TGTGCCACCAGTGATTCCCGACCCTACAATGAGCAGTTCTTC; V: TRBV24-1; J: TRBJ2-1; D: -; size: -
CDR3: CASSYGQPGNTIYF; DNA: TGTGCCAGCAGTTACGGACAACCTGGAAACACCATATATTTT; V: TRBV6-5; J: TRBJ1-3; D: -; size: -